Sequencing of this T cell receptor (beta chain) was carried out in a study of T cells in Graves' hyperthyroidism and ophthalmopathy. This clonotype occurred many times. No antigen is known for it. The CDR3 totals 15 residues. J lost 6 bases, V lost 3 bases, and 5 bases had no gene match. CDR1 is LGHDT, CDR2 YNNKEL, per germline (reference sequence). Regions amplified from RNA transcripts were the TCR beta CDR3 regions. With the HTBI primer set, the TCR CDR3 went through a first round of RT-PCR. MiXCR was run by TCRdb on the multiplex PCR reads, yielding one entry per CDR3 protein. The profile covers under 350,000 distinct CDR3 sequences, with roughly 23% appearing a single time and around 48% taken by the ten largest. Whole-study results and caveats: Most clonotypes expanded in thyroid above 0.001 were likewise present in blood.

Sequencing was carried out using blood. This rearrangement joins TRBV3-1 to TRBJ2-7; 13 nucleotides align to TRBD2. The receptor comes from a woman in her fifties or sixties with Graves' hyperthyroidism. The chain's CDR3 is CASSHGTSGTPEQYF. The CDR3 region has the DNA TGTGCCAGCAGCCACGGGACTAGCGGGACGCCCGAGCAGTACTTC.